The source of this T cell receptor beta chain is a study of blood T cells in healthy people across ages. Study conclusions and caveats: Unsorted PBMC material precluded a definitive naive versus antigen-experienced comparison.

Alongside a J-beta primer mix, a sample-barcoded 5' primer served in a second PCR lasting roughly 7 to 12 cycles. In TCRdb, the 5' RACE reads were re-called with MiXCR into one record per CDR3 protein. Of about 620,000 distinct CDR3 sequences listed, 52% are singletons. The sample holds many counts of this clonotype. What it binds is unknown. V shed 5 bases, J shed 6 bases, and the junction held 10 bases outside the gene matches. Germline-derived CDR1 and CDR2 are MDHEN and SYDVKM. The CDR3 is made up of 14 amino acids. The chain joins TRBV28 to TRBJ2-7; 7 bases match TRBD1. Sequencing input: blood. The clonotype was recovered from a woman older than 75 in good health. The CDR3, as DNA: TGTGCCAGCAGTACAACGCCGGGACAGAGCGAGCAGTACTTC. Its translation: CASSTTPGQSEQYF.